This entry lists 2 T cell receptor beta chains sequenced from one sample in a study of shared clonotypes between healthy human individuals. Repertoires were generated with immunoSEQ multiplex PCR, while TCRdb's copy carries only in-frame clones and drops some. Here the sample spans about 800,000 clones, about 97% being singletons. Naive CD8 cells comprised CD45RO-negative, CCR7-positively selected cells, excluding terminally differentiated effector memory CD45RA+ cells. Sequencing was carried out using naive CD8+ T cells sorted from blood. All receptors derive from a man aged 25 to 45 in good health.

The J gene is TRBJ1-2, the V gene TRBV29-1; D unresolved. Trimming stripped 4 bases from V and 6 bases from J, with 15 bases between. CDR1 SQVTM and CDR2 ANQGSEA come from the germline V gene. There are 13 residues in the CDR3. The CDR3 coding sequence is TGCAGCGTTGTGGCAATCGGGGAGGATGGCTACACCTTC. This codes for CSVVAIGEDGYTF. Complete variable domain (other parts from reference TRBV29-1 and TRBJ1-2): SAVISQKPSRDICQRGTSLTIQCQVDSQVTMMFWYRQQPGQSLTLIATANQGSEATYESGFVIDKFPISRPNLTFSTLTVSNMSPEDSSIYLCSVVAIGEDGYTFGSGTRLTVV.

The chain combines TRBV27 with TRBJ1-2, with 11 bases aligning to TRBD1. CDR3 length: 14 residues. V shed 2 bases, J shed 8 bases, and the junction held 4 bases outside the gene matches. Germline assignment: CDR1 MNHEY and CDR2 SMNVEV (reference sequence). The DNA for the CDR3 is TGTGCCAGCAGTTTAGCGGGACAGGGGGACGGCTACACCTTC. Translation: CASSLAGQGDGYTF.